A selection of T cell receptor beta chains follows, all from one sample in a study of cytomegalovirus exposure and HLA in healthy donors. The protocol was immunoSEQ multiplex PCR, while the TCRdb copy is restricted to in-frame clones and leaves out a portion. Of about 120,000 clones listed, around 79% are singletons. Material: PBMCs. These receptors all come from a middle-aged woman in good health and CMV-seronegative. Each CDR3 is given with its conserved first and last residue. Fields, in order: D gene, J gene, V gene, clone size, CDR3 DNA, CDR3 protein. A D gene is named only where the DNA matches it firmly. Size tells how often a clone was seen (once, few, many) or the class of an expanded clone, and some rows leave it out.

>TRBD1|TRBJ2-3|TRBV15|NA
TGTGCCACGCGGACAGGGGGCGCAGATACGCAGTATTTT
CATRTGGADTQYF
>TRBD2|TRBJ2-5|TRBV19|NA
TGTGCCAGTAGTATAGATCCTACCTCTAGCGGGAGTAAGACCCAGTACTTC
CASSIDPTSSGSKTQYF
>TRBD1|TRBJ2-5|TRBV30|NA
TGTGCCTGGAGTGTACGGCAGGGGGCACGAGGATTGGAAGAGACCCAGTACTTC
CAWSVRQGARGLEETQYF
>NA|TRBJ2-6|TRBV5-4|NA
TGTGCCAGCAGCCGGGACAATGGGGCCAACGGCCTGACTTTC
CASSRDNGANGLTF
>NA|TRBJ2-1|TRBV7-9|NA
TGTGCCAGCAGCAGGACATTTGACTCCTACAATGAGCAGTTCTTC
CASSRTFDSYNEQFF
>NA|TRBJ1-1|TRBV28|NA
TGTGCCGCAACCTACACAGACAGACTTAACACTGAAGCTTTCTTT
CAATYTDRLNTEAFF
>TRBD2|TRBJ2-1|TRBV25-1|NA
TGTGCCAGCAGCTGGGACTACTCCTACAATGAGCAGTTCTTC
CASSWDYSYNEQFF
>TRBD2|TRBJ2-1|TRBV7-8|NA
TGTGCCAGCAGCTTCGGACTAGCGGGAGGGCCCTCCTACAATGAGCAGTTCTTC
CASSFGLAGGPSYNEQFF
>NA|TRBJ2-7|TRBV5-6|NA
TGTGCCAGCAGCTTGGGCGGGGCCCCTGAGCAGTACTTC
CASSLGGAPEQYF
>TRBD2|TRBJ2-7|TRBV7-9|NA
TGTGCCAGCAGCCCCAAGGGAGGGCGGGGAGGGGACGAGCAGTACTTC
CASSPKGGRGGDEQYF
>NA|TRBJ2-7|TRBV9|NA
TGTGCCAGCAGCCGAAACACAGGCTCCTACGAGCAGTACTTC
CASSRNTGSYEQYF
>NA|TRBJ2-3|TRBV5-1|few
TGCGCCAGCAGCTTTGGCACAGGGTCGAGTTTCCCAGATACGCAGTATTTT
CASSFGTGSSFPDTQYF
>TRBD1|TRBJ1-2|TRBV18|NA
TGTGCCAGCTCACCACGACAGGGCGAAGCTAACTATGGCTACACCTTC
CASSPRQGEANYGYTF
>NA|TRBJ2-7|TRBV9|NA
TGTGCCAGCAGCGTCCGGGACTCTACATCCTACGAGCAGTACTTC
CASSVRDSTSYEQYF
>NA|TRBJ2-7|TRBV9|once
TGTGCCAGCAGCGTAGACGGGAACCCCTCTAATGAGCAGTACTTC
CASSVDGNPSNEQYF
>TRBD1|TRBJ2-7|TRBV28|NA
TGTGCCAGCCGCGTACCGAGGGGGCTAGGCTACGAGCAGTACTTC
CASRVPRGLGYEQYF
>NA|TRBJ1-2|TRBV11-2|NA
TGTGCCAGCAGCTTAAATGCGGGTAAGGGGGTCCGGCGGGGCTACACCTTC
CASSLNAGKGVRRGYTF
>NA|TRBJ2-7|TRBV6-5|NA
TGTGCCAGCAGCCAGGGGAGTCACCCCCTTATGGAGCAGTACTTC
CASSQGSHPLMEQYF
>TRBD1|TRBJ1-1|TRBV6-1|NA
TGTGCCAGCGTACAGGGGGATAGGAGCACTGAAGCTTTCTTT
CASVQGDRSTEAFF
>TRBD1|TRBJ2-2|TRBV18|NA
TGTGCCAGCTCATCGGGACAGGGGGCGGCCGGGGAGCTGTTTTTT
CASSSGQGAAGELFF
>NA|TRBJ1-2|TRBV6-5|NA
TGTGCCAGCAGTACATGGGGCGCGGGGTATGGCTACACCTTC
CASSTWGAGYGYTF
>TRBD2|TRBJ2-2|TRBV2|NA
TGTGCCAGCAGCCCCCTAGCGGGAGGGGAGCTGTTTTTT
CASSPLAGGELFF
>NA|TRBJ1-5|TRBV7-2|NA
TGTGCCAGCAGCTTAGGGTGGGGGCGCCGGAGCAATCAGCCCCAGCATTTT
CASSLGWGRRSNQPQHF
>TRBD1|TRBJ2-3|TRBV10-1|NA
TGCGCCAGCAGTCTTACAGGGGGAGCCAGCACAGATACGCAGTATTTT
CASSLTGGASTDTQYF